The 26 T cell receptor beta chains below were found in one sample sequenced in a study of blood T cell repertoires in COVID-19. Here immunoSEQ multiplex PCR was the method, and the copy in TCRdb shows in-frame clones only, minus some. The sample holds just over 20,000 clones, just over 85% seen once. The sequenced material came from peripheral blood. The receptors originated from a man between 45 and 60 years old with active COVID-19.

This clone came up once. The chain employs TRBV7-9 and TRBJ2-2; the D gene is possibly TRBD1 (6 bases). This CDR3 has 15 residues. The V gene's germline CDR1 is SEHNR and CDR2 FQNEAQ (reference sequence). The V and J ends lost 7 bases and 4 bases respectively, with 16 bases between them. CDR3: CASITTGLSTGELFF. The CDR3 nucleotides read TGTGCCAGCATAACTACAGGGTTATCCACCGGGGAGCTGTTTTTT. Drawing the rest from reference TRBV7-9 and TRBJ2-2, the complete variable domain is DTGVSQNPRHKITKRGQNVTFRCDPISEHNRLYWYRQTLGQGPEFLTYFQNEAQLEKSRLLSDRFSAERPKGSFSTLEIQRTEQGDSAMYLCASITTGLSTGELFFGEGSRLTVL.

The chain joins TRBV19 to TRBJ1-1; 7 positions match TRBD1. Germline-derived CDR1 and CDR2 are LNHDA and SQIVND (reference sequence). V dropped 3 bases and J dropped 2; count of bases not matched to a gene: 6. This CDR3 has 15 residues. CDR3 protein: CASSIDDRANTEAFF. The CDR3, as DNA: TGTGCCAGTAGTATCGACGACAGGGCAAACACTGAAGCTTTCTTT.

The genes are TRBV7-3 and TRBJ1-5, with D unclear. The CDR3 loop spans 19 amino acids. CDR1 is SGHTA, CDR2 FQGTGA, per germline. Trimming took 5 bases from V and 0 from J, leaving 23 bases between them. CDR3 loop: CASSLPRGAGEYSNQPQHF. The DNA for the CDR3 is TGTGCCAGCAGCCTCCCCCGCGGCGCGGGAGAATATAGCAATCAGCCCCAGCATTTT.

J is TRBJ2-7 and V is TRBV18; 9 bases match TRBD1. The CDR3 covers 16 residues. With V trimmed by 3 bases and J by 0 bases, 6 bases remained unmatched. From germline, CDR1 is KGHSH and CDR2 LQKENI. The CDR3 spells CASSPGQGTLSYEQYF. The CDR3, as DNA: TGTGCCAGCTCACCCGGACAGGGGACCCTCTCCTACGAGCAGTACTTC.

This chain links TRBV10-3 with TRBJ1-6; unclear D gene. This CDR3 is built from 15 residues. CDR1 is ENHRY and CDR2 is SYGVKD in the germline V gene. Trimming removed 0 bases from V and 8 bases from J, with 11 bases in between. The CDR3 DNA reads TGTGCCATCAGTGAGTCGGTGATACGGGATTCACCCCTCCACTTT. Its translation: CAISESVIRDSPLHF.

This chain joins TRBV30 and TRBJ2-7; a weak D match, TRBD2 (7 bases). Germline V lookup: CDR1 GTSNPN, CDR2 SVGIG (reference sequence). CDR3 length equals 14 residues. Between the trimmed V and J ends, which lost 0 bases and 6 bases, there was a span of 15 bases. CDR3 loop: CAWSVWGGPGEQYF. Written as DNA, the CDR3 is TGTGCCTGGAGTGTCTGGGGGGGGCCTGGCGAGCAGTACTTC.

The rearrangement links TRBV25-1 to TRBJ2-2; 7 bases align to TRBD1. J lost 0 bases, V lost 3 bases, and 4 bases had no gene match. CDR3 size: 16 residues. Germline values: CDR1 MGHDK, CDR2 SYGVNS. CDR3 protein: CASSDWGQTNTGELFF. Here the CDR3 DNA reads TGTGCCAGCAGTGATTGGGGACAGACGAACACCGGGGAGCTGTTTTTT.

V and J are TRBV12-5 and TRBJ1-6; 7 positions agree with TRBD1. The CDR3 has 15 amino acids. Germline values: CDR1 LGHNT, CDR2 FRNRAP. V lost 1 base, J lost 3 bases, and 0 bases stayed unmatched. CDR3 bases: TGTGCTAGTGGTTTGGGACAGGGCTATAATTCACCCCTCCACTTT. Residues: CASGLGQGYNSPLHF.

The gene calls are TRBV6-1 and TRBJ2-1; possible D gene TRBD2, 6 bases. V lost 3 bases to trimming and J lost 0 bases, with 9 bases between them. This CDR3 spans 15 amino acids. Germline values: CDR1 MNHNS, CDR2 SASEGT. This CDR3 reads CASSDLGGSYNEQFF. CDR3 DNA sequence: TGTGCCAGCAGTGACCTCGGGGGCTCCTACAATGAGCAGTTCTTC.

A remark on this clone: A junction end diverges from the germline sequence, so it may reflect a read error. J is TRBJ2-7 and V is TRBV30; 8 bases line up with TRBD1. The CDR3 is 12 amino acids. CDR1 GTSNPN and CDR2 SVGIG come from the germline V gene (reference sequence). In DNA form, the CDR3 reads TGTGCCTGGAGTGAGACAGGGGTACCCCAGGGCTTC. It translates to CAWSETGVPQGF.

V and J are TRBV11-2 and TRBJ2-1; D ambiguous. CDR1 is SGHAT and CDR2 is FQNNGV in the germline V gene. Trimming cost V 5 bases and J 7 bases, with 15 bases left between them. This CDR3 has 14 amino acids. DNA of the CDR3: TGTGCCAGCAGCCCCACGACTGTCGGGAATGAGCAGTTCTTC. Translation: CASSPTTVGNEQFF.

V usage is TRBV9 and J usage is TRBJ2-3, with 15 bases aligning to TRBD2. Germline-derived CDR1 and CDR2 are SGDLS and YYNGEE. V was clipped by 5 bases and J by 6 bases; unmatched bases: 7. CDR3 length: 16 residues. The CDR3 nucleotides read TGTGCCAGCAGTTACGGACTAGCGGGGGGGCGGGATACGCAGTATTTT. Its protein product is CASSYGLAGGRDTQYF.

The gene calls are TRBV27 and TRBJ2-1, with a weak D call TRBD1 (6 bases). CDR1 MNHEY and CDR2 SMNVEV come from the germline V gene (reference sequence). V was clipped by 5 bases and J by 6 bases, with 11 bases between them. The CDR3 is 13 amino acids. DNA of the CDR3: TGTGCCAGCAGTCAGGGGTCCCCCAATGAGCAGTTCTTC. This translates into CASSQGSPNEQFF.

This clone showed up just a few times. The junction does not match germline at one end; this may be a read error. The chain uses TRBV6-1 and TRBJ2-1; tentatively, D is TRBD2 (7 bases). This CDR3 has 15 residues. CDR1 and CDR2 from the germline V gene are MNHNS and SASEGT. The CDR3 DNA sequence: TGTGCCAGCAGTGAAGCTTCGGGGGGCGGGGTTTGGGTGGTCTTC. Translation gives CASSEASGGGVWVVF.

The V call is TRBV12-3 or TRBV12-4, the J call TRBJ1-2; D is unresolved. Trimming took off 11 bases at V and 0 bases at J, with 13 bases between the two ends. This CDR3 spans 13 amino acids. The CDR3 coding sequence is TGTGCCTCCCGGAGAGATTCTAACTATGGCTACACCTTC. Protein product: CASRRDSNYGYTF.

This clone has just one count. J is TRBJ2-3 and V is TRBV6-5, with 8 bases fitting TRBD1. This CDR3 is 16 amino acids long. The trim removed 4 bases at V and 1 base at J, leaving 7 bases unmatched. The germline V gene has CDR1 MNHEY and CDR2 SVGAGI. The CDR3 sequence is CASSSRQGWGTDTQYF. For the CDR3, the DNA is TGTGCCAGCAGTTCTCGACAGGGGTGGGGCACAGATACGCAGTATTTT.

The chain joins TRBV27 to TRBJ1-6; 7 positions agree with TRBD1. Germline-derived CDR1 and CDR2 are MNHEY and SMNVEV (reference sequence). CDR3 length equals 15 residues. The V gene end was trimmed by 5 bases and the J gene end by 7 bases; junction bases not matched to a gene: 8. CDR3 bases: TGTGCCAGCAGTCCCCTGACAGGGATCAATTCACCCCTCCACTTT. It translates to CASSPLTGINSPLHF.

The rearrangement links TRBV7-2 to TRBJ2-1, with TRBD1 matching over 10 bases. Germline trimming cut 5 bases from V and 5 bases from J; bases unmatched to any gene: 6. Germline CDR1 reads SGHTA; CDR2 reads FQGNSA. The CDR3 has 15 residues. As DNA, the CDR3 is TGTGCCAGCAGCCCCCGACAGGGGGCCCACAATGAGCAGTTCTTC. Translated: CASSPRQGAHNEQFF.

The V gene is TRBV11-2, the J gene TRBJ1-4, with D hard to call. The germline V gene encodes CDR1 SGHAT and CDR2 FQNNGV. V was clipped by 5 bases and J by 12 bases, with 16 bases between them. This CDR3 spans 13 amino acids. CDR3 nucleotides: TGTGCCAGCAGCCACCCGGGCGGGCGAGAACTGTTTTTT. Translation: CASSHPGGRELFF.

Here the CDR3 DNA reads TGCGCCAGCAAGTACGAGGGGGATAATTCACCCCTCCACTTT. This sequence encodes CASKYEGDNSPLHF. The chain combines TRBV5-1 with TRBJ1-6; D is perhaps TRBD1 (6 bases). Germline assignment: CDR1 SGHRS and CDR2 YFSETQ. The CDR3 spans 14 residues. V shed 6 bases and J shed 5 bases, with 12 bases lying between them.

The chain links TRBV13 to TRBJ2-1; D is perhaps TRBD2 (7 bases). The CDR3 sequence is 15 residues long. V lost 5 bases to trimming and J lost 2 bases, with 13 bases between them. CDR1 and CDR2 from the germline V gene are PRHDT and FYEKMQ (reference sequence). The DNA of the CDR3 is TGTGCCAGCAGCACCCGCGGGGGCGCCTACAATGAGCAGTTCTTC. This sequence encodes CASSTRGGAYNEQFF.

CDR3 protein: CASSQTGGAYEQYF. CDR3 DNA: TGTGCCAGCAGTCAAACAGGGGGGGCCTACGAGCAGTACTTC. The gene calls are TRBV6-5 and TRBJ2-7; the D gene is possibly TRBD1 (8 bases). The ends were cut back, 5 bases at V and 2 bases at J, with 13 bases in the middle. The CDR3 consists of 14 residues. The germline gives CDR1 MNHEY, CDR2 SVGAGI.

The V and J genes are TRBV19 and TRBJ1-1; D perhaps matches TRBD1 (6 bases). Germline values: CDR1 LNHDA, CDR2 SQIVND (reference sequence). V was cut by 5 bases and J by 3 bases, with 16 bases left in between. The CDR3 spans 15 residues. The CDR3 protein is CASSLGQFLDTEAFF. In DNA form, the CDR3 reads TGTGCCAGTAGTCTTGGACAGTTCTTGGACACTGAAGCTTTCTTT.

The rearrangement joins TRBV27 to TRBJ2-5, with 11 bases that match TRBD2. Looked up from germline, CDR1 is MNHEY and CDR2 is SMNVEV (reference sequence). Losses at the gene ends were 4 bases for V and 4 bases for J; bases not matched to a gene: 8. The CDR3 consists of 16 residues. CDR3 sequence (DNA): TGTGCCAGCAGTTCGGAGACTAGCGGGGCTTTAGAGACCCAGTACTTC. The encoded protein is CASSSETSGALETQYF.

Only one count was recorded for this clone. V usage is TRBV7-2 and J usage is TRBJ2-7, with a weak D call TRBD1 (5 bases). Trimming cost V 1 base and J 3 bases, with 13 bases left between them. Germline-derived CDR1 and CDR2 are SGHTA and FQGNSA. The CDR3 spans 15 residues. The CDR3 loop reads CASSLGLRQSYEQYF. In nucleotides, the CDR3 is TGTGCCAGCAGCTTAGGGCTCAGACAGAGCTACGAGCAGTACTTC.

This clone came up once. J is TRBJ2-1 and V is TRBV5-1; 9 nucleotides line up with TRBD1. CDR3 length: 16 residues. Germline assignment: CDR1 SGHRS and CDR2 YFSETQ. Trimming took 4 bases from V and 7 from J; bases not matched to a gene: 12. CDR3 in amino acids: CASSDLRQGVRNEQFF. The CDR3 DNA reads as TGCGCCAGCAGCGATCTGAGACAGGGGGTTAGGAATGAGCAGTTCTTC.